The 28 T cell receptor beta chains given below trace back to one sample, sequenced in a study of blood T cell repertoires in COVID-19. Sequencing was performed with immunoSEQ multiplex PCR; in TCRdb, only in-frame clones are kept and a portion is missing. In the table there are around 160,000 clones, approximately 85% of which are singletons. The specimen sequenced was peripheral blood. The receptors were sampled from a woman in her sixties with COVID-19, enrolled during active disease.

This chain connects TRBV3-1 (or the pseudogene TRBV3-2) to TRBJ2-5, with D tentatively TRBD2 (6 bases). The germline V gene has CDR1 LGHDT and CDR2 YNNKEL (reference sequence). The germline V and J ends were trimmed by 0 bases and 0 bases, with 8 bases remaining between them. This CDR3 is built from 15 residues. The CDR3 DNA is TGTGCCAGCAGCCAAGATAGGGACTACCAAGAGACCCAGTACTTC. This translates into CASSQDRDYQETQYF.

The table lists this clone with a count of one. V is TRBV7-8 and J is TRBJ1-2; TRBD1 agrees at 10 bases. There are 16 residues in the CDR3. Germline V gene lookup returns CDR1 SGHVS and CDR2 FQNEAQ. V was pared by 0 bases and J by 4 bases, with 5 bases of the junction left unmatched. The CDR3 DNA reads as TGTGCCAGCAGCTTAGCGGGACAGGGGAGGGGCTATGGCTACACCTTC. Translating it yields CASSLAGQGRGYGYTF.

J is TRBJ2-5 and V is TRBV7-2, with D possibly TRBD1 on 6 matching bases. V was pared by 7 bases and J by 4 bases, with 16 bases between. The CDR3 is made up of 14 amino acids. Germline CDR1 is SGHTA and CDR2 is FQGNSA. The CDR3 coding sequence is TGTGCCAGCACCCTGTTGGGGGCAGGAGAGACCCAGTACTTC. It encodes CASTLLGAGETQYF.

V usage is TRBV24-1 and J usage is TRBJ2-5; TRBD1 might be the D (5 bases). The CDR3 length is 13 residues. The germline V gene encodes CDR1 KGHDR and CDR2 SFDVKD. Trimming took off 6 bases at V and 2 bases at J, with 9 bases between the two ends. This CDR3 reads CATSQDKQETQYF. CDR3 bases: TGTGCCACCAGTCAGGACAAACAAGAGACCCAGTACTTC.

The chain has TRBV19 and TRBJ1-3, with D unclear. The CDR3 consists of 16 residues. Germline-derived CDR1 and CDR2 are LNHDA and SQIVND (reference sequence). Trimming removed 0 bases at V and 4 bases at J, with 13 bases between. Here the CDR3 reads CASSIDRQALGNTIYF. As DNA, the CDR3 is TGTGCCAGTAGTATAGACCGCCAAGCATTAGGAAACACCATATATTTT.

The chain joins TRBV28 to TRBJ2-2; 9 bases are a match to TRBD1. Losses at the gene ends were 4 bases for V and 5 bases for J; bases not matched to a gene: 8. Per germline, CDR1 MDHEN and CDR2 SYDVKM. The length of the CDR3 is 16 residues. The DNA for the CDR3 is TGTGCCAGCAGTTCCGAGGGACAGGGACGGACCGGGGAGCTGTTTTTT. Translation: CASSSEGQGRTGELFF.

The gene calls are TRBV28 and TRBJ1-1; 8 bases line up with TRBD1. The CDR3 sequence is 12 residues long. Per germline, CDR1 MDHEN and CDR2 SYDVKM. V dropped 6 bases and J dropped 7; count of bases not matched to a gene: 4. This chain's CDR3 is CASSTGGNEAFF. The CDR3 DNA reads TGTGCCAGCAGCACAGGGGGAAATGAAGCTTTCTTT.

The rearrangement links TRBV7-8 to TRBJ1-5, with TRBD1 matching over 12 bases. Germline V lookup: CDR1 SGHVS, CDR2 FQNEAQ. V lost 2 bases to trimming and J lost 0 bases; unmatched junction nucleotides: 11. The CDR3 covers 20 residues. This CDR3 is CASSLLRDRGLVNSNQPQHF. CDR3 nucleotides: TGTGCCAGCAGCTTACTCCGGGACAGGGGGCTGGTGAATAGCAATCAGCCCCAGCATTTT.

This clone was seen a handful of times. The rearrangement links TRBV7-2 to TRBJ2-1, with 7 bases aligning to TRBD2. The CDR3 totals 11 residues. The trim removed 5 bases at V and 10 bases at J, leaving 2 bases unmatched. Germline-derived CDR1 and CDR2 are SGHTA and FQGNSA. As DNA, the CDR3 is TGTGCCAGCAGCCCACTAGCGGAGCAGTTCTTC. The encoded protein is CASSPLAEQFF.

J is TRBJ1-3 and V is TRBV3-1 (or the pseudogene TRBV3-2), with 10 bases identical to TRBD1. The CDR3 totals 18 residues. Germline lookup yields CDR1 LGHDT and CDR2 YNNKEL (reference sequence). The V segment lost 2 bases and the J segment 2 bases; nucleotides outside the gene matches: 9. The CDR3 DNA sequence: TGTGCCAGCAGCCAACGGGGAATAGACAGGGGGCCTGGAAACACCATATATTTT. Protein product: CASSQRGIDRGPGNTIYF.

The rearrangement links TRBV24-1 to TRBJ2-5; TRBD2 is a possible D gene (6 bases). V was cut by 6 bases and J by 4 bases, with 11 bases left in between. From germline, CDR1 is KGHDR and CDR2 SFDVKD. The CDR3 is 13 amino acids. CDR3 sequence reads: CATSIREAETQYF. In nucleotides, the CDR3 is TGTGCCACCAGTATCAGGGAGGCAGAGACCCAGTACTTC.

V and J are TRBV2 and TRBJ1-2, with 7 bases aligning to TRBD1. From germline, CDR1 is SNHLY and CDR2 FYNNEI. CDR3 size: 15 residues. The J segment lost 8 bases and the V segment lost 3 bases, leaving 12 bases of the junction unmatched. In DNA, the CDR3 is TGTGCCAGCAGTGAGACTACGGGACAGTATTTAGGCTACACCTTC. Amino acids: CASSETTGQYLGYTF.

The rearrangement joins TRBV15 to TRBJ1-4; D gene unclear. This CDR3 region has 15 residues. V lost 0 bases, J lost 0 bases, and 5 bases lay in between. Germline assignment: CDR1 LNHNV and CDR2 YYDKDF (reference sequence). The CDR3 region is CATSRDVATNEKLFF. The CDR3, as DNA: TGTGCCACCAGCAGAGATGTAGCAACTAATGAAAAACTGTTTTTT.

The chain uses TRBV11-2 and TRBJ2-1, with 7 bases identical to TRBD2. The CDR3 is 15 residues long. Germline V gives CDR1 SGHAT, CDR2 FQNNGV. V trimming: 2 bases; J trimming: 4 bases; junction bases outside the gene matches: 5. The CDR3 nucleotides read TGTGCCAGCAGCTTAACAGCGGGGCGATACAATGAGCAGTTCTTC. It codes for CASSLTAGRYNEQFF.

The chain carries TRBV30 and TRBJ2-7; 7 positions match TRBD1. Germline CDR1 reads GTSNPN; CDR2 reads SVGIG (reference sequence). Trimming at V came to 1 base and at J to 2 bases, leaving 11 bases not matched to a gene. The CDR3 length is 16 residues. The CDR3 here is CAWSDTFTGEAYEQYF. CDR3 in DNA: TGTGCCTGGAGTGACACTTTCACAGGGGAAGCCTACGAGCAGTACTTC.

The V gene is TRBV2, the J gene TRBJ2-1, with 7 bases aligning to TRBD1. The V gene's germline CDR1 is SNHLY and CDR2 FYNNEI. V lost 3 bases, J lost 3 bases, and 8 bases stayed unmatched. CDR3 length: 16 amino acids. CDR3 sequence: CASSDSRRQGYNEQFF. The CDR3 region has the DNA TGTGCCAGCAGTGATTCTAGGAGACAGGGCTACAATGAGCAGTTCTTC.

This chain joins TRBV4-3 and TRBJ1-2; TRBD1 matches 7 bases. Germline CDR1 LGHNA, CDR2 YSLEER. V shed 4 bases, J shed 3 bases, and the junction held 8 bases outside the gene matches. This CDR3 region has 15 residues. Here the CDR3 reads CASSPRDRADYGYTF. CDR3 DNA sequence: TGCGCCAGCAGCCCCCGGGACAGAGCCGACTATGGCTACACCTTC.

The chain carries TRBV30 and TRBJ2-3, with D possibly being TRBD1 (5 bases). V shed 1 base and J shed 2 bases, with 13 bases lying between them. The germline CDR1 and CDR2 sequences are GTSNPN and SVGIG (reference sequence). There are 15 residues in the CDR3. The CDR3 region has the DNA TGTGCCTGGAGTGCCAGTACAGGATACACAGATACGCAGTATTTT. Protein sequence: CAWSASTGYTDTQYF.

The chain joins TRBV18 to TRBJ2-7, with 10 bases lining up with TRBD1. The trim removed 6 bases at V and 4 bases at J, leaving 6 bases unmatched. CDR1 KGHSH and CDR2 LQKENI come from the germline V gene. The CDR3 runs 14 residues. As DNA, the CDR3 is TGTGCCAGCTCTCCCGCGGACAGGGGGTACGAGCAGTACTTC. It encodes CASSPADRGYEQYF.

This clone was seen a single time. The chain is built from TRBV4-1 and TRBJ2-7; D not resolved. Germline V gene sequence: CDR1 MGHRA, CDR2 YSYEKL. CDR3 length: 15 amino acids. The V gene lost 0 bases and the J gene lost 5 bases, with 14 bases spanning the gap. In nucleotides, the CDR3 is TGCGCCAGCAGCCAAGATCGGCAGACCAGCGACGAGCAGTACTTC. Translation: CASSQDRQTSDEQYF.

The V gene is TRBV15, the J gene TRBJ1-5, with TRBD1 matching over 8 bases. V gave up 0 bases and J gave up 5 bases; unmatched junction bases: 9. The CDR3 consists of 17 residues. Germline-derived CDR1 and CDR2 are LNHNV and YYDKDF (reference sequence). CDR3 nucleotides: TGTGCCACCAGCAGAGATCGGGACAGGACTTACTATCAGCCCCAGCATTTT. It specifies CATSRDRDRTYYQPQHF.

The chain has TRBV9 and TRBJ2-1, with D uncertain. The germline gives CDR1 SGDLS, CDR2 YYNGEE. The V and J ends lost 0 bases and 7 bases respectively, with 11 bases between them. The CDR3 consists of 14 residues. This chain's CDR3 is CASSVALGRNEQFF. CDR3 DNA sequence: TGTGCCAGCAGCGTAGCTCTGGGCAGAAATGAGCAGTTCTTC.

This clone was seen a handful of times. This chain connects TRBV6-4 to TRBJ1-6; 10 bases are a match to TRBD1. This CDR3 is built from 15 residues. Germline V gene sequence: CDR1 MRHNA, CDR2 SNTAGT. V shed 1 base and J 7 bases; nucleotides not matched to a gene: 1. In DNA form, the CDR3 reads TGTGCCAGCAGTGACTTGACAGGGGGCAATTCACCCCTCCACTTT. This gives the protein CASSDLTGGNSPLHF.

The DNA for the CDR3 is TGTGCCAGCAGCAAAGAAGCGGGGGGGCTGAACGGGGAGCTGTTTTTT. Protein: CASSKEAGGLNGELFF. The chain has TRBV6-6 and TRBJ2-2, with TRBD2 matching 10 bases. Germline trimming cut 6 bases from V and 7 bases from J; bases unmatched to any gene: 11. Per germline, CDR1 MNHNY and CDR2 SVGAGI (reference sequence). CDR3 size: 16 residues.

The rearrangement uses TRBV7-9 and TRBJ1-1; no clear D gene. The CDR3 extends over 14 amino acids. V was pared by 5 bases and J by 4 bases, with 14 bases between. Germline CDR1 SEHNR, CDR2 FQNEAQ (reference sequence). The CDR3 sequence is CASSRTEVPTEAFF. In DNA form, the CDR3 reads TGTGCCAGCAGCCGGACGGAGGTTCCCACTGAAGCTTTCTTT.

V and J are TRBV7-9 and TRBJ2-3; 10 bases match TRBD2. V lost 0 bases to trimming and J lost 0 bases; unmatched junction nucleotides: 6. The length of the CDR3 is 18 residues. In germline, CDR1 is SEHNR, CDR2 FQNEAQ (reference sequence). For the CDR3, the DNA is TGTGCCAGCAGCTTAGCTCTAGCGGGGGATCCTAGCACAGATACGCAGTATTTT. Encoded protein: CASSLALAGDPSTDTQYF.

The chain recombines TRBV5-1 with TRBJ2-5; D is unclear. V lost 2 bases to trimming and J lost 5 bases, with 10 bases between them. Looked up from germline, CDR1 is SGHRS and CDR2 is YFSETQ. The CDR3 has 13 residues. Here the CDR3 reads CASSFLGWETQYF. The CDR3, as DNA: TGCGCCAGCAGCTTCCTAGGTTGGGAGACCCAGTACTTC.

The chain links TRBV11-2 to TRBJ1-1; D may be TRBD1 (6 bases). This CDR3 comprises 14 residues. Germline V gene lookup returns CDR1 SGHAT and CDR2 FQNNGV. V was trimmed by 4 bases and J by 1 base, leaving 10 bases between them. The CDR3 region has the DNA TGTGCCAGCAGCTGGGACACCGCGAACACTGAAGCTTTCTTT. It encodes CASSWDTANTEAFF.